Many counts were recorded for the clone carrying this T cell receptor (beta chain). Its antigen is currently unknown. This entry belongs to a study of CD8 T cells in ankylosing spondylitis. Making use of molecular barcodes, quantitative 5'-RACE generated TCR beta libraries. Each CDR3 protein gets one entry after TCRdb re-called the 5' RACE reads with MiXCR. The sample lists around 490,000 distinct CDR3 sequences; over 4% were seen once. General study findings and limits: Earlier literature documents some of the motif variants in reactive arthritis synovial fluid and blood. The authors found the disease-linked clones to be CD8+ and relatively rare in peripheral blood. There was a TCR beta motif, made of several highly homologous variants, that appeared characteristic of ankylosing spondylitis blood. Disease-linked clones reportedly showed significant enrichment in matched ankylosing spondylitis synovial fluid.

V lost 5 bases, J lost 12 bases, and 14 bases lay in between. This CDR3 has 12 residues. Looked up from germline, CDR1 is WSHSY and CDR2 is SAAADI. The chain carries TRBV10-2 and TRBJ2-1, with a weak D call TRBD1 (5 bases). The sequence was collected from a male donor with ankylosing spondylitis. Sequencing used blood, either unsorted or a sorted T cell fraction (not recorded which). CDR3 DNA: TGCGCCAGCAGTAAAGGGGCCCAGGGGCAGTTCTTC. Protein sequence: CASSKGAQGQFF.